A single sample is the source of the 9 T cell receptor beta chains below, sequenced in a study of STAT5B mutations in CD4+ large granular lymphocyte leukemia. Some clones are missing from TCRdb's copy, which holds only in-frame ones; the method was immunoSEQ multiplex PCR. The table shows approximately 31,000 clones, with roughly 74% occurring only once. Sequencing was done on a sample of CD4+ T cells from blood buffy coats. These receptor sequences come from a human donor in good health.

The chain links TRBV7-2 to TRBJ2-3; D perhaps matches TRBD1 (5 bases). CDR3 length: 14 amino acids. The germline gives CDR1 SGHTA, CDR2 FQGNSA. Trimming stripped 3 bases from V and 2 bases from J, with 9 bases between. CDR3 amino acids: CASSFDSNTDTQYF. As DNA, the CDR3 is TGTGCCAGCAGCTTTGACAGTAACACAGATACGCAGTATTTT.

This clone was detected only a few times. The CDR3 loop reads CATSREAGLGQPQHF. The CDR3 nucleotides are TGTGCCACCAGCAGAGAGGCCGGCCTTGGTCAGCCCCAGCATTTT. The chain employs TRBV15 and TRBJ1-5, with D hard to call. CDR3 length equals 15 residues. V was shortened by 0 bases and J by 6 bases, with 12 bases between the two germline ends. CDR1 is LNHNV, CDR2 YYDKDF, per germline (reference sequence). Using reference TRBV15 and TRBJ1-5 for the parts outside the CDR3, the full variable domain is DAMVIQNPRYQVTQFGKPVTLSCSQTLNHNVMYWYQQKSSQAPKLLFHYYDKDFNNEADTPDNFQSRRPNTSFCFLDIRSPGLGDTAMYLCATSREAGLGQPQHFGDGTRLSIL.

This rearrangement joins TRBV7-8 to TRBJ2-7; maybe TRBD2 (5 bases). Trimming pared 2 bases from V and 2 bases from J, leaving 13 bases between. The CDR3 has 15 residues. In germline, CDR1 is SGHVS, CDR2 FQNEAQ. CDR3 nucleotide sequence: TGTGCCAGCAGCTTATGTTTAAACGGGACCTACGAGCAGTACGTC. Encoded protein: CASSLCLNGTYEQYV.

The chain links TRBV25-1 to TRBJ2-1, with a weak D call TRBD2 (5 bases). CDR3 length: 14 residues. V lost 6 bases to trimming and J lost 5 bases, with 14 bases between them. Germline loops: CDR1 MGHDK, CDR2 SYGVNS. The CDR3 here is CASRAAFRDNEQFF. The CDR3 DNA reads TGTGCCAGCAGAGCGGCTTTCCGGGACAATGAGCAGTTCTTC.

This clone was observed a handful of times. The rearrangement joins TRBV10-1 to TRBJ1-1; D remains ambiguous. Germline V gene sequence: CDR1 WNHNN, CDR2 SYGVQD (reference sequence). The CDR3 runs 13 residues. V gave up 2 bases and J gave up 0 bases, with 4 bases separating them. The CDR3 protein is CASSEALNTEAFF. The CDR3 bases are TGCGCCAGCAGTGAGGCACTGAACACTGAAGCTTTCTTT.

The chain has TRBV5-1 and TRBJ1-1; no firm D call. Germline loops: CDR1 SGHRS, CDR2 YFSETQ. Trimming cost V 0 bases and J 4 bases, with 10 bases left between them. The CDR3 spans 14 residues. CDR3 in amino acids: CASSLGWEATEAFF. In DNA form, the CDR3 reads TGCGCCAGCAGCTTGGGTTGGGAGGCCACTGAAGCTTTCTTT.

The rearrangement links TRBV6-5 to TRBJ1-2; a possible D gene is TRBD1 (6 bases). V was cut by 2 bases and J by 2 bases, with 9 bases left in between. The V gene's germline CDR1 is MNHEY and CDR2 SVGAGI. CDR3 length: 14 residues. CDR3: CASSYRDTNYGYTF. The CDR3 coding sequence is TGTGCCAGCAGTTACAGGGACACGAACTATGGCTACACCTTC.

The genes are TRBV5-1 and TRBJ1-6; 9 nucleotides match TRBD1. CDR3 size: 15 residues. Germline CDR1 reads SGHRS; CDR2 reads YFSETQ. V lost 4 bases, J lost 6 bases, and 5 bases stayed unmatched. The CDR3 loop reads CASSQQGAANSPLHF. For the CDR3, the DNA is TGCGCCAGCAGCCAACAGGGGGCTGCTAATTCACCCCTCCACTTT.

This clone was picked up one time. The V call is TRBV11-2, the J call TRBJ2-1; unclear D gene. Germline assignment: CDR1 SGHAT and CDR2 FQNNGV. The CDR3 consists of 11 residues. Between the trimmed V and J ends, which lost 0 bases and 7 bases, there was a span of 1 base. CDR3 region: CASSLENEQFF. The CDR3 nucleotides are TGTGCCAGCAGCTTAGAAAATGAGCAGTTCTTC.